One sample yielded the 30 T cell receptor beta chains listed below, sequenced in a study of T cells in Graves' hyperthyroidism and ophthalmopathy. From RNA transcripts, TCR beta CDR3 regions were amplified. Using the HTBI primer set, a first-round RT-PCR was run on the TCR CDR3. TCRdb re-analysed the multiplex PCR reads in MiXCR, keeping a single row per CDR3 protein. This sample has 500,000 to 650,000 distinct CDR3 sequences, with 12% to 15% found just once. Specimen: blood. Source of these receptors: a woman aged 35 to 49 with Graves' hyperthyroidism.

In its sample, this clonotype was seen many times. The genes are TRBV12-3 or TRBV12-4 and TRBJ2-3; D assignment may be TRBD1 or TRBD2 (5 bases each). The CDR3 covers 16 residues. Between the trimmed V and J ends, which lost 6 bases and 2 bases, there was a span of 18 bases. CDR3 protein: CASRRAGTGHTDTQYF. As DNA, the CDR3 is TGTGCCAGCAGGCGGGCCGGGACGGGGCACACAGATACGCAGTATTTT.

This clonotype was detected many times. This sequence joins TRBV6-1 and TRBJ2-1, with 8 bases fitting TRBD2. The CDR3 contains 20 residues. CDR1 MNHNS and CDR2 SASEGT come from the germline V gene. V was pared by 0 bases and J by 0 bases, with 13 bases of the junction left unmatched. CDR3 in DNA: TGTGCCAGCAGTGAAGCTCCCAGACTAGCGACTTTAATCTCCTACAATGAGCAGTTCTTC. As protein: CASSEAPRLATLISYNEQFF.

This clonotype showed up just a few times. The chain employs TRBV7-3 and TRBJ2-7; possibly TRBD2 for D (7 bases). V dropped 5 bases and J dropped 3 bases, with 17 bases sitting between them. Germline CDR1 SGHTA, CDR2 FQGTGA. This CDR3 contains 15 residues. The CDR3 spells CASSKGGGGVYEQYF. The DNA for the CDR3 is TGTGCCAGCAGCAAGGGGGGGGGGGGAGTCTACGAGCAGTACTTC.

The rearrangement uses TRBV6-1 and TRBJ1-5; possible D gene TRBD1, 5 bases. From germline, CDR1 is MNHNS and CDR2 SASEGT. The ends were cut back, 6 bases at V and 1 base at J, with 16 bases in the middle. The CDR3 is 16 amino acids. The CDR3 coding sequence is TGTGCCAGCAGCCCCTCCGGGACGGTAAGCAATCAGCCCCAGCATTTT. Translated, it gives CASSPSGTVSNQPQHF.

The sample holds a few counts of this clonotype. CDR3 protein: CASSFNRGIETQYF. DNA for the CDR3: TGTGCCAGCAGTTTCAACAGGGGCATCGAGACCCAGTACTTC. This chain connects TRBV12-3 or TRBV12-4 to TRBJ2-5; 7 bases match TRBD1. V lost 3 bases, J lost 5 bases, and 6 bases stayed unmatched. There are 14 residues in the CDR3.

This clonotype was detected many times. Written as DNA, the CDR3 is TGTGCCATCTCGAGGGGCGCGGGACTTCCAGGCTCTGGGGCCAACGTCCTGACTTTC. It specifies CAISRGAGLPGSGANVLTF. This chain connects TRBV10-3 to TRBJ2-6; D is perhaps TRBD2 (6 bases). Germline V gives CDR1 ENHRY, CDR2 SYGVKD. The CDR3 runs 19 residues. Trimming pared 8 bases from V and 0 bases from J, leaving 23 bases between.

The DNA of the CDR3 is TGCAGTGCTAGAGGGGGGATTAGGGGCTACACCTTC. Protein sequence: CSARGGIRGYTF. The chain links TRBV20-1 to TRBJ1-2; weak D call: TRBD1 (5 bases). There are 12 residues in the CDR3. Trimming stripped 1 base from V and 8 bases from J, with 11 bases between. The germline gives CDR1 DFQATT, CDR2 SNEGSKA (reference sequence).

The chain employs TRBV7-2 and TRBJ2-7; TRBD2 matches at 7 bases. Trimming took 7 bases from V and 2 from J; bases not matched to a gene: 8. This CDR3 contains 14 residues. Looked up from germline, CDR1 is SGHTA and CDR2 is FQGNSA. The CDR3 DNA is TGTGCCAGCACCGTAGCGGGTCGGGCCTACGAGCAGTACTTC. Translating gives CASTVAGRAYEQYF.

Concerning this clonotype itself: A single base separates this from a much larger clone, so it may be a read error. This chain links TRBV12-3 or TRBV12-4 with TRBJ1-4; possibly TRBD1 for D (5 bases). This CDR3 is built from 14 residues. The CDR3 spells CPSTFQGTYEKLFF. In nucleotides, the CDR3 is TGTCCCAGCACTTTCCAGGGCACGTACGAAAAACTGTTTTTT.

This clonotype was counted at least ten times. The chain combines TRBV20-1 with TRBJ2-7, with D perhaps being TRBD1 or TRBD2 (6 bases each). This CDR3 region has 16 residues. Germline values: CDR1 DFQATT, CDR2 SNEGSKA (reference sequence). Between the trimmed V and J ends, which lost 0 bases and 2 bases, there was a span of 17 bases. Here the CDR3 reads CSARDQTGGNPYEQYF. The CDR3 bases are TGCAGTGCTAGAGACCAGACAGGAGGGAACCCCTACGAGCAGTACTTC.

This chain uses TRBV2 with TRBJ2-2, with 8 bases lining up with TRBD1. The germline V gene encodes CDR1 SNHLY and CDR2 FYNNEI. V gave up 6 bases and J gave up 1 base; unmatched junction bases: 7. The CDR3 runs 16 residues. The CDR3 coding sequence is TGTGCCAGCAGCTCGCAGGGGGCCCGGAACACCGGGGAGCTGTTTTTT. Encoded protein: CASSSQGARNTGELFF. Filled out from reference TRBV2 and TRBJ2-2, the complete variable domain reads EPEVTQTPSHQVTQMGQEVILRCVPISNHLYFYWYRQILGQKVEFLVSFYNNEISEKSEIFDDQFSVERPDGSNFTLKIRSTKLEDSAMYFCASSSQGARNTGELFFGEGSRLTVL.

At least ten counts were recorded for this clonotype. The chain employs TRBV30 and TRBJ2-1; D may be TRBD2 (6 bases). The CDR3 extends over 15 amino acids. CDR1 is GTSNPN and CDR2 is SVGIG in the germline V gene (reference sequence). V lost 8 bases, J lost 0 bases, and 17 bases lay in between. The CDR3 here is CAIAGSLSSYNEQFF. Here the CDR3 DNA reads TGTGCCATCGCGGGGAGCCTGAGCTCCTACAATGAGCAGTTCTTC. The full variable domain, with the rest looked up from reference TRBV30 and TRBJ2-1, is SQTIHQWPATLVQPVGSPLSLECTVEGTSNPNLYWYRQAAGRGLQLLFYSVGIGQISSEVPQNLSASRPQDRQFILSSKKLLLSDSGFYLCAIAGSLSSYNEQFFGPGTRLTVL.

This clonotype was seen many times. The chain employs TRBV20-1 and TRBJ2-3; a possible D gene is TRBD2 (5 bases). V was clipped by 1 base and J by 1 base, with 21 bases between them. The CDR3 loop spans 18 amino acids. Germline assignment: CDR1 DFQATT and CDR2 SNEGSKA (reference sequence). In DNA form, the CDR3 reads TGCAGTGCTAGAGTACTGTACTGGGCGGAGGCGGGCACAGATACGCAGTATTTT. Encoded protein: CSARVLYWAEAGTDTQYF.

This clonotype was recorded at least ten times. Here the CDR3 reads CAISAGTRSYEQYF. The CDR3 DNA is TGTGCCATCAGTGCCGGGACTAGGTCCTACGAGCAGTACTTC. The J gene is TRBJ2-7, the V gene TRBV10-3; 8 bases are a match to TRBD2. The CDR3 is 14 amino acids. J gave up 1 base and V 4 bases, and 3 bases lay outside the gene matches. From germline, CDR1 is ENHRY and CDR2 SYGVKD.

This chain's CDR3 is CASSQQGPPYEQYF. DNA for the CDR3: TGTGCCAGTAGTCAACAGGGACCCCCCTACGAGCAGTACTTC. The chain links TRBV19 to TRBJ2-7, with a weak D call TRBD1 (6 bases). From germline, CDR1 is LNHDA and CDR2 SQIVND (reference sequence). The ends were cut back, 5 bases at V and 2 bases at J, with 13 bases in the middle. This CDR3 region has 14 residues.

The chain uses TRBV7-9 and TRBJ2-1; D may be TRBD2 (5 bases). The V and J ends lost 2 bases and 7 bases respectively, with 15 bases between them. The germline V gene encodes CDR1 SEHNR and CDR2 FQNEAQ (reference sequence). The CDR3 loop spans 15 amino acids. The CDR3 here is CASSLLVGVLNEQFF. CDR3 coding DNA: TGTGCCAGCAGCTTATTAGTGGGAGTCTTGAATGAGCAGTTCTTC.

This clonotype appeared many times. The gene calls are TRBV5-1 and TRBJ2-5, with TRBD2 identical over 12 bases. J was trimmed by 5 bases and V by 4 bases; bases with no gene match: 6. The CDR3 is made up of 15 amino acids. Germline V gene sequence: CDR1 SGHRS, CDR2 YFSETQ. The CDR3 region is CASSATSGSGETQYF. The DNA for the CDR3 is TGCGCCAGCAGCGCGACTAGCGGGAGCGGGGAGACCCAGTACTTC.

This clonotype was detected ten times or more. The rearrangement uses TRBV6-1 and TRBJ1-5, with 10 bases matching TRBD1. CDR3 size: 16 residues. Unmatched junction bases numbered 10, after V lost 5 bases and J lost 6 bases. The germline V gene encodes CDR1 MNHNS and CDR2 SASEGT. The CDR3 region has the DNA TGTGCCAGCAGTAGAGCCGGGACAGGGGCTACTCAGCCCCAGCATTTT. Residues: CASSRAGTGATQPQHF.

The sample holds many counts of this clonotype. The J gene is TRBJ2-3, the V gene TRBV9, with D possibly matching TRBD1 (6 bases). This CDR3 contains 15 residues. V lost 0 bases to trimming and J lost 3 bases, with 11 bases between them. CDR1 SGDLS and CDR2 YYNGEE come from the germline V gene. The CDR3 is CASSVVGGQTDTQYF. The CDR3 region has the DNA TGTGCCAGCAGCGTAGTAGGGGGTCAGACAGATACGCAGTATTTT. The full variable domain, its missing parts supplied by reference TRBV9 and TRBJ2-3, is DSGVTQTPKHLITATGQRVTLRCSPRSGDLSVYWYQQSLDQGLQFLIQYYNGEERAKGNILERFSAQQFPDLHSELNLSSLELGDSALYFCASSVVGGQTDTQYFGPGTRLTVL.

This chain uses TRBV4-1 with TRBJ2-7; the match to TRBD2 covers 16 bases. Germline-derived CDR1 and CDR2 are MGHRA and YSYEKL. This CDR3 spans 17 amino acids. V gave up 3 bases and J gave up 0 bases; unmatched junction bases: 2. The CDR3 spells CASSQGLAGGPSYEQYF. In DNA form, the CDR3 reads TGCGCCAGCAGCCAGGGACTAGCGGGAGGGCCCTCCTACGAGCAGTACTTC.

The table lists this clonotype with many counts. V is TRBV6-1 and J is TRBJ1-2; TRBD1 aligns across 7 bases. After removal of 4 bases from V and 1 base from J, the junction contained 3 bases not matched to a gene. The CDR3 consists of 14 residues. Looked up from germline, CDR1 is MNHNS and CDR2 is SASEGT. The CDR3 protein is CASSGGTVNYGYTF. The DNA of the CDR3 is TGTGCCAGCAGTGGGGGGACAGTTAACTATGGCTACACCTTC.

Concerning this clonotype itself: This clone may be a read error of a much larger clone one base away. The chain combines TRBV28 with TRBJ1-6, with D possibly matching TRBD1 (5 bases). The CDR3 consists of 16 residues. Germline V gene sequence: CDR1 MDHEN, CDR2 SYDVKM. DNA for the CDR3: TGTGCCAGCAGTGGGGACCCCCACGGCTATAATTCACCCCACCACTTT. Its protein product is CASSGDPHGYNSPHHF.

At least ten counts were recorded for this clonotype. V is TRBV5-4 and J is TRBJ2-5; TRBD2 matches at 16 bases. J lost 0 bases, V lost 4 bases, and 3 bases had no gene match. Germline V gene data show CDR1 as SGHNT and CDR2 as YYREEE (reference sequence). The CDR3 extends over 17 amino acids. CDR3 protein: CASSRGLAGGNQETQYF. CDR3 sequence (DNA): TGTGCCAGCAGCCGGGGACTAGCGGGAGGGAACCAAGAGACCCAGTACTTC.

V usage is TRBV19 and J usage is TRBJ2-3, with D unclear. CDR1 and CDR2 from the germline V gene are LNHDA and SQIVND (reference sequence). The CDR3 spans 13 residues. V gave up 2 bases and J gave up 6 bases, with 9 bases separating them. The CDR3 bases are TGTGCCAGTAGTATAAGAGCGATGGATACGCAGTATTTT. It is translated as CASSIRAMDTQYF. The whole variable domain, filled in from reference TRBV19 and TRBJ2-3, reads DGGITQSPKYLFRKEGQNVTLSCEQNLNHDAMYWYRQDPGQGLRLIYYSQIVNDFQKGDIAEGYSVSREKKESFPLTVTSAQKNPTAFYLCASSIRAMDTQYFGPGTRLTVL.

In DNA, the CDR3 is TGTGCCAGCAGTTACGTCGGAGACACAGATACGCAGTATTTT. It specifies CASSYVGDTDTQYF. The rearrangement links TRBV6-2 or TRBV6-3 to TRBJ2-3; D uncertain. The V gene lost 2 bases and the J gene lost 2 bases, with 8 bases spanning the gap. The CDR3 loop spans 14 amino acids. The germline gives CDR1 MNHEY, CDR2 SVGEGT.

This clonotype was seen many times. This chain connects TRBV11-2 to TRBJ2-3; possibly TRBD2 for D (5 bases). Per the germline V gene, CDR1 is SGHAT and CDR2 is FQNNGV. The CDR3 sequence is 16 residues long. V lost 5 bases and J lost 0, with 15 bases in between. For the CDR3, the DNA is TGTGCCAGCAGCCCCAGCGGAGTTTCTAGCACAGATACGCAGTATTTT. Its protein product is CASSPSGVSSTDTQYF. Complete variable domain (other parts from reference TRBV11-2 and TRBJ2-3): EAGVAQSPRYKIIEKRQSVAFWCNPISGHATLYWYQQILGQGPKLLIQFQNNGVVDDSQLPKDRFSAERLKGVDSTLKIQPAKLEDSAVYLCASSPSGVSSTDTQYFGPGTRLTVL.

This clonotype was seen many times. The gene calls are TRBV11-2 and TRBJ2-5; no clear D. Trimming took off 5 bases at V and 2 bases at J, with 15 bases between the two ends. The germline V gene has CDR1 SGHAT and CDR2 FQNNGV. This CDR3 is built from 15 residues. CDR3 protein: CASSAMGLPQETQYF. CDR3 in DNA: TGTGCCAGCAGCGCAATGGGCTTACCTCAAGAGACCCAGTACTTC.

The table lists this clonotype with a few counts. The CDR3 region has the DNA TGTGCCAGTAGTCTCACCGAGGGGGTTTATAGCAATCAGCCCCAGCATTTT. Amino acid sequence: CASSLTEGVYSNQPQHF. The gene calls are TRBV19 and TRBJ1-5, with D perhaps matching TRBD1 (6 bases). From germline, CDR1 is LNHDA and CDR2 SQIVND (reference sequence). The length of the CDR3 is 17 residues. The germline V and J ends were trimmed by 5 bases and 0 bases, with 17 bases remaining between them. The complete variable domain, with remaining parts taken from reference TRBV19 and TRBJ1-5, reads DGGITQSPKYLFRKEGQNVTLSCEQNLNHDAMYWYRQDPGQGLRLIYYSQIVNDFQKGDIAEGYSVSREKKESFPLTVTSAQKNPTAFYLCASSLTEGVYSNQPQHFGDGTRLSIL.

This clonotype was recorded many times. The gene calls are TRBV12-3 or TRBV12-4 and TRBJ2-7, with 11 bases fitting TRBD1. V shed 7 bases and J 4 bases; nucleotides not matched to a gene: 6. The CDR3 consists of 14 residues. The CDR3 nucleotides are TGTGCCAGCACCTGGACAGGGGGCTTTTACGAGCAGTACTTC. It specifies CASTWTGGFYEQYF.

V is TRBV20-1 and J is TRBJ1-1; perhaps TRBD1 as D (5 bases). Germline CDR1 reads DFQATT; CDR2 reads SNEGSKA (reference sequence). The CDR3 totals 15 residues. V was shortened by 4 bases and J by 1 base, with 16 bases between the two germline ends. The CDR3, as DNA: TGCAGTGCTAAAAATAGTGGGACCGCGAACACTGAAGCTTTCTTT. This codes for CSAKNSGTANTEAFF.